A selection of T cell receptor beta chains follows, all from one sample in a study of technical replicates of blood from a handful of donors. TCRdb's copy holds only in-frame clones and misses some; the assay was immunoSEQ multiplex PCR. The data contain about 58,000 clones, about 94% of them singletons. Sequenced sample: PBMCs. These receptors originate from a human donor in good health. Some clones in this sample may be carry-over from other donors' samples. Both conserved end residues are part of each CDR3. Fields, in order: V gene, J gene, clone size, D gene, CDR3 length, CDR3 protein, CDR3 DNA. The D gene is left open where the match is weak. The size field is filled for only some rows; it gives once, few, many or a size class.

TRBV30	TRBJ1-1	.	TRBD1	12	CAWSVPGGKAFF	TGTGCCTGGAGTGTACCAGGGGGCAAAGCTTTCTTT
TRBV5-4	TRBJ1-2	.	.	13	CASSQTANYGYIF	TGTGCCAGCAGCCAGACAGCTAACTATGGCTACATCTTC
TRBV2	TRBJ2-3	.	.	12	CATRRGADTQYF	TGTGCCACCAGGCGGGGAGCAGATACGCAGTATTTT
TRBV2	TRBJ1-1	.	.	13	CASTPREATEAFF	TGTGCCAGCACGCCCCGGGAAGCGACTGAAGCTTTCTTT
TRBV29-1	TRBJ1-4	.	.	12	CSAGGQGEKLFF	TGCAGCGCCGGGGGGCAGGGTGAAAAACTGTTTTTT
TRBV6-5	TRBJ1-1	.	TRBD1	14	CASSTRQGVTEAFF	TGTGCCAGCAGTACACGACAGGGTGTTACTGAAGCTTTCTTT
TRBV4-3	TRBJ1-2	.	.	13	CASSQGWRNGYTF	TGCGCCAGCAGCCAAGGGTGGAGAAATGGCTACACCTTC
TRBV6-5	TRBJ2-1	.	.	15	CASSPPGGDYNEQFF	TGTGCCAGCAGTCCCCCTGGCGGGGATTACAATGAGCAGTTCTTC
TRBV5-1	TRBJ2-2	.	TRBD2	16	CASSLLAGGPAGELFF	TGCGCCAGCAGCTTGCTAGCGGGGGGTCCTGCCGGGGAGCTGTTTTTT
TRBV5-1	TRBJ2-3	.	TRBD2	16	CASSREGLAGTDTQYF	TGCGCCAGCAGCCGGGAGGGACTAGCGGGCACAGATACGCAGTATTTT
TRBV4-1	TRBJ2-1	.	TRBD2	17	CASSPSGTSAGYNEQFF	TGCGCCAGCAGCCCCTCCGGGACTAGTGCGGGCTACAATGAGCAGTTCTTC
TRBV5-1	TRBJ2-5	.	TRBD2	17	CASGKDIGGGSAETQYF	TGCGCCAGCGGCAAAGACATCGGTGGCGGGAGTGCAGAGACCCAGTACTTC
TRBV5-1	TRBJ2-7	.	.	15	CASSLDRTFSYEQYF	TGCGCCAGCAGCTTAGACAGGACCTTCTCCTACGAGCAGTACTTC
TRBV9	TRBJ2-3	.	TRBD2	16	CASSITSGRAPDTQYF	TGTGCCAGCAGCATCACTAGCGGGAGGGCCCCAGATACGCAGTATTTT
TRBV7-8	TRBJ2-4	.	.	12	CASSRDQSIQYF	TGTGCCAGCAGCCGGGATCAAAGCATTCAGTACTTC
TRBV2	TRBJ1-5	.	.	13	CASKGHGNQPQHF	TGTGCCAGCAAAGGACACGGCAATCAGCCCCAGCATTTT
TRBV9	TRBJ2-2	.	.	15	CASSVGSRGKQELFF	TGTGCCAGCAGCGTGGGTAGCAGGGGAAAACAAGAGCTGTTTTTT
TRBV25-1	TRBJ2-6	.	TRBD1	16	CASCTGGCSGANVLTF	TGTGCCAGCTGTACAGGGGGTTGCTCTGGGGCCAACGTCCTGACTTTC
TRBV7-2	TRBJ2-7	once	.	12	CASSLFPYEQYF	TGTGCCAGCAGCCTTTTCCCTTACGAGCAGTACTTC
TRBV28	TRBJ1-5	once	.	15	CASSSRGVSNQPQHF	TGTGCCAGCAGTTCCCGGGGTGTTAGCAATCAGCCCCAGCATTTT
TRBV4-3	TRBJ2-1	once	.	13	CASSRKLRDTEFF	TGCGCCAGCAGCCGCAAACTTCGGGACACTGAGTTCTTC
TRBV7-2	TRBJ2-3	.	.	14	CASSLGQFTDTQYF	TGTGCCAGCAGCTTAGGCCAGTTCACAGATACGCAGTATTTT
TRBV11-1	TRBJ2-1	.	TRBD2	15	CASSSLAGGKNEQFF	TGTGCCAGCAGCTCACTAGCGGGGGGGAAGAATGAGCAGTTCTTC
TRBV19	TRBJ1-5	.	.	14	CASSIADKGQPQHF	TGTGCCAGTAGTATAGCCGACAAAGGTCAGCCCCAGCATTTT
TRBV18	TRBJ1-5	.	.	15	CASSPGGAWDQPQHF	TGTGCCAGCTCACCCGGCGGAGCCTGGGATCAGCCCCAGCATTTT
TRBV19	TRBJ1-1	.	.	15	CASSAPSGGNTEAFF	TGTGCCAGTAGTGCTCCCTCGGGGGGGAACACTGAAGCTTTCTTT
TRBV6-4	TRBJ2-3	.	.	14	CASSETGESPLQYF	TGTGCCAGCAGTGAGACCGGGGAGTCGCCTTTGCAGTATTTT
TRBV28	TRBJ2-3	.	TRBD2	14	CASSFGGSADTQYF	TGTGCCAGCAGTTTCGGGGGGTCAGCAGATACGCAGTATTTT